These 23 T cell receptor beta chains share one sample of origin, sequenced in a study of T cells in Graves' hyperthyroidism and ophthalmopathy. RNA transcripts provided the source from which TCR beta CDR3 regions were amplified. The primer set for the first-round RT-PCR of the TCR CDR3 was HTBI. TCRdb recomputed calls from the multiplex PCR reads with MiXCR, one row per CDR3 protein. The sample contains around 570,000 distinct CDR3 sequences, just under 20% of which appear only once. The sequencing input was blood. All receptors come from a middle-aged man with Graves' ophthalmopathy.

At least ten counts were recorded for this clonotype. The J gene is TRBJ2-7, the V gene TRBV20-1; the match to TRBD2 covers 9 bases. Germline CDR1 reads DFQATT; CDR2 reads SNEGSKA (reference sequence). V dropped 6 bases and J dropped 4; count of bases not matched to a gene: 13. The CDR3 loop spans 15 amino acids. The CDR3, as DNA: TGCAGTGCCTACCTATATGCTAGCGGGAAATACGAGCAGTACTTC. Translation: CSAYLYASGKYEQYF.

The sample holds a few counts of this clonotype. The rearrangement joins TRBV30 to TRBJ1-3; the D is unclear. This CDR3 is 13 amino acids long. Germline CDR1 is GTSNPN and CDR2 is SVGIG (reference sequence). This CDR3 reads CARRALSGNTIYF. The CDR3 DNA sequence: TGTGCTCGTCGGGCACTCTCTGGAAACACCATATATTTT. Full variable domain (remainder filled in from reference TRBV30 and TRBJ1-3): SQTIHQWPATLVQPVGSPLSLECTVEGTSNPNLYWYRQAAGRGLQLLFYSVGIGQISSEVPQNLSASRPQDRQFILSSKKLLLSDSGFYLCARRALSGNTIYFGEGSWLTVV.

To note about this clonotype: This could be a read error, since a much larger clone is one nucleotide away. The chain joins TRBV3-1 to TRBJ2-7; D may be TRBD2 (7 bases). The V end was cut by 4 bases, the J end by 7 bases, with 20 bases between. Germline CDR1 LGHDT, CDR2 YNNKEL (reference sequence). The CDR3 spans 15 residues. The CDR3 DNA sequence: TGTGCCAGCAGCCGGAGGGGGGGACAAGGGAATGAGCAGTACTTC. This gives the protein CASSRRGGQGNEQYF.

This sequence joins TRBV5-1 and TRBJ2-5; tentative D call: TRBD2 (5 bases). The CDR3 consists of 16 residues. Trimming left V 0 bases short and J 4 bases short, with 16 bases between. Germline V gene data show CDR1 as SGHRS and CDR2 as YFSETQ. The chain's CDR3 is CASSLAGPRAGETQYF. The CDR3 DNA sequence: TGCGCCAGCAGCTTGGCCGGGCCGCGGGCGGGAGAGACCCAGTACTTC. Complete variable domain (other parts from reference TRBV5-1 and TRBJ2-5): KAGVTQTPRYLIKTRGQQVTLSCSPISGHRSVSWYQQTPGQGLQFLFEYFSETQRNKGNFPGRFSGRQFSNSRSEMNVSTLELGDSALYLCASSLAGPRAGETQYFGPGTRLLVL.

The chain uses TRBV6-5 and TRBJ2-6; D might be TRBD2 (5 bases). This CDR3 comprises 20 residues. CDR1 MNHEY and CDR2 SVGAGI come from the germline V gene. Trimming took 0 bases from V and 1 from J, leaving 19 bases between them. For the CDR3, the DNA is TGTGCCAGCAGTTACTCCGAAGCTAGGCGGGTACCTTCTGGGGCCAACGTCCTGACTTTC. The encoded protein is CASSYSEARRVPSGANVLTF.

This clonotype appeared many times. The chain recombines TRBV9 with TRBJ2-7; 9 bases agree with TRBD1. The CDR3 extends over 14 amino acids. CDR1 and CDR2 (germline): SGDLS, YYNGEE. V shed 1 base and J 7 bases; nucleotides not matched to a gene: 6. The CDR3 region has the DNA TGTGCCAGCAGCGTACTACAGGGGGCGGGTGAGCAGTACTTC. Its translation is CASSVLQGAGEQYF. Using reference TRBV9 and TRBJ2-7 for the parts outside the CDR3, the full variable domain is DSGVTQTPKHLITATGQRVTLRCSPRSGDLSVYWYQQSLDQGLQFLIQYYNGEERAKGNILERFSAQQFPDLHSELNLSSLELGDSALYFCASSVLQGAGEQYFGPGTRLTVT.

This clonotype was observed many times. V is TRBV7-2 and J is TRBJ2-5; the D is unclear. Per germline, CDR1 SGHTA and CDR2 FQGNSA. The CDR3 has 15 amino acids. V was clipped by 0 bases and J by 4 bases, with 12 bases between them. The chain's CDR3 is CASSLAASRTETQYF. The DNA of the CDR3 is TGTGCCAGCAGCTTAGCGGCGAGCAGGACAGAGACCCAGTACTTC. The full variable domain, with the rest looked up from reference TRBV7-2 and TRBJ2-5, is GAGVSQSPSNKVTEKGKDVELRCDPISGHTALYWYRQSLGQGLEFLIYFQGNSAPDKSGLPSDRFSAERTGGSVSTLTIQRTQQEDSAVYLCASSLAASRTETQYFGPGTRLLVL.

The chain is built from TRBV20-1 and TRBJ2-7, with 7 nucleotides matching TRBD1. Germline V gene data show CDR1 as DFQATT and CDR2 as SNEGSKA (reference sequence). With 0 bases clipped from V and 3 bases from J, the junction kept 8 bases outside the gene matches. CDR3 length: 15 amino acids. The CDR3 region is CSARDAGTVSYEQYF. Here the CDR3 DNA reads TGCAGTGCTAGAGACGCCGGGACAGTGAGCTACGAGCAGTACTTC.

As regards this clonotype: As the CDR3 is not closed by the conserved phenylalanine or tryptophan, this likely results from a read error. This chain connects TRBV12-5 to TRBJ1-5, with 11 bases matching TRBD1. The CDR3 loop spans 15 amino acids. V lost 5 bases and J lost 6; bases outside the gene matches: 6. Germline V gene data show CDR1 as LGHNT and CDR2 as FRNRAP. The CDR3 coding sequence is TGTGCTAGTGGTAAGGGACAGGGGGAGCGTCAGCCCCAGCATTCT. Protein product: CASGKGQGERQPQHS.

The CDR3 here is CAWSQSGSQPQHF. The CDR3, as DNA: TGTGCCTGGAGTCAGTCCGGGTCTCAGCCCCAGCATTTT. The chain joins TRBV30 to TRBJ1-5; D is unresolved. CDR1 and CDR2 (germline): GTSNPN, SVGIG (reference sequence). The CDR3 loop spans 13 amino acids. The ends were cut back, 2 bases at V and 6 bases at J, with 11 bases in the middle.

This clonotype showed up just a few times. In DNA, the CDR3 is TGTGCCAGCGGGGGAGGGCCAGGGGATGAGCAGTTCTTC. Residues: CASGGGPGDEQFF. V and J are TRBV27 and TRBJ2-1; maybe TRBD2 (7 bases). V was pared by 8 bases and J by 8 bases, with 16 bases between. There are 13 residues in the CDR3. Germline CDR1 MNHEY, CDR2 SMNVEV (reference sequence).

This clonotype has just a few counts. This chain connects TRBV27 to TRBJ2-1; 7 bases agree with TRBD2. From germline, CDR1 is MNHEY and CDR2 SMNVEV (reference sequence). This CDR3 region has 13 residues. Losses at the gene ends were 2 bases for V and 10 bases for J; bases not matched to a gene: 5. CDR3 protein: CASSLGLAAEQFF. CDR3 nucleotide sequence: TGTGCCAGCAGTTTAGGGCTAGCGGCGGAGCAGTTCTTC.

This clonotype was observed at least ten times. This chain uses TRBV7-3 with TRBJ1-1, with TRBD1 as a possible D gene (5 bases). CDR1 is SGHTA and CDR2 is FQGTGA in the germline V gene. Trimming cost V 3 bases and J 1 base, with 12 bases left between them. The length of the CDR3 is 15 residues. The CDR3 bases are TGTGCCAGCAGCTTCACCGGGACGGGGAACACTGAAGCTTTCTTT. Its protein is CASSFTGTGNTEAFF. Together with reference TRBV7-3 and TRBJ1-1, the CDR3 gives the full variable domain: GAGVSQTPSNKVTEKGKYVELRCDPISGHTALYWYRQSLGQGPEFLIYFQGTGAADDSGLPNDRFFAVRPEGSVSTLKIQRTERGDSAVYLCASSFTGTGNTEAFFGQGTRLTVV.

There are many counts of this clonotype. The chain has TRBV2 and TRBJ2-7, with D unclear. Germline values: CDR1 SNHLY, CDR2 FYNNEI. The CDR3 runs 14 residues. Trimming took 2 bases from V and 2 from J, leaving 10 bases between them. This CDR3 is CASSEFAATYEQYF. CDR3 nucleotides: TGTGCCAGCAGTGAATTTGCAGCTACCTACGAGCAGTACTTC.

This clonotype was counted many times. V usage is TRBV11-2 and J usage is TRBJ2-5; D is uncertain. Trimming left V 1 base short and J 2 bases short, with 14 bases between. Germline V gene data show CDR1 as SGHAT and CDR2 as FQNNGV. CDR3 size: 16 residues. The CDR3: CASSLGPPNAQETQYF. DNA of the CDR3: TGTGCCAGCAGCTTAGGCCCTCCAAACGCTCAAGAGACCCAGTACTTC.

This clonotype was seen at least ten times. This chain connects TRBV27 to TRBJ2-3, with TRBD2 matching 8 bases. The CDR3 is 15 residues long. The germline gives CDR1 MNHEY, CDR2 SMNVEV (reference sequence). V lost 2 bases and J lost 3; bases outside the gene matches: 4. CDR3 DNA sequence: TGTGCCAGCAGTTTACTCGGGAGGGGGACAGATACGCAGTATTTT. Translated, it gives CASSLLGRGTDTQYF.

This clonotype was picked up a small number of times. V usage is TRBV6-6 and J usage is TRBJ1-2; no clear D. Between the trimmed V and J ends, which lost 2 bases and 1 base, there was a span of 8 bases. Germline CDR1 reads MNHNY; CDR2 reads SVGAGI (reference sequence). The CDR3 extends over 14 amino acids. For the CDR3, the DNA is TGTGCCAGCAGTTACAGAGGGATTAACTATGGCTACACCTTC. Its protein is CASSYRGINYGYTF.

The gene calls are TRBV29-1 and TRBJ2-2, with D perhaps assigned TRBD1 or TRBD2 (5 bases each). Germline V gives CDR1 SQVTM, CDR2 ANQGSEA. Trimming took off 6 bases at V and 3 bases at J, with 14 bases between the two ends. The CDR3 contains 14 residues. CDR3 DNA sequence: TGCAGCGTCGGCCGGGGCCTAGACACCGGGGAGCTGTTTTTT. It specifies CSVGRGLDTGELFF.

This clonotype was detected only a few times. CDR3 residues: CASSEGARYEQYF. The CDR3 DNA reads as TGTGCCAGCAGTGAGGGGGCCCGCTACGAGCAGTACTTC. This sequence joins TRBV7-2 and TRBJ2-7, with TRBD1 matching 7 bases. Germline lookup yields CDR1 SGHTA and CDR2 FQGNSA. The CDR3 runs 13 residues. The V and J ends lost 6 bases and 3 bases, in that order; junction bases with no gene match: 5. The full variable domain, in which reference TRBV7-2 and TRBJ2-7 provide the parts outside the CDR3, is GAGVSQSPSNKVTEKGKDVELRCDPISGHTALYWYRQSLGQGLEFLIYFQGNSAPDKSGLPSDRFSAERTGGSVSTLTIQRTQQEDSAVYLCASSEGARYEQYFGPGTRLTVT.

DNA for the CDR3: TGTGCCAGCAGTGTACAGGGGGTTGGGGCCAAAAACATTCAGTACTTC. Encoded protein: CASSVQGVGAKNIQYF. The V gene is TRBV9, the J gene TRBJ2-4, with TRBD1 matching 8 bases. Germline values: CDR1 SGDLS, CDR2 YYNGEE. V dropped 5 bases and J dropped 1; count of bases not matched to a gene: 8. This CDR3 region has 16 residues.

This clonotype was detected a few times. The chain carries TRBV5-1 and TRBJ2-5; the D gene is possibly TRBD2 (6 bases). The CDR3 runs 14 residues. Germline CDR1 SGHRS, CDR2 YFSETQ. Trimming shortened V by 2 bases and J by 5 bases, and 13 bases separated the two germline ends. Here the CDR3 DNA reads TGCGCCAGCAGCTTCGCGGGGAATGCGGAGACCCAGTACTTC. This gives the protein CASSFAGNAETQYF.

In DNA, the CDR3 is TGTGCCAGCAGGGCCGACAGGGTCATCGGGGAGCTGTTTTTT. It is translated as CASRADRVIGELFF. This chain uses TRBV6-2 or TRBV6-3 with TRBJ2-2, with TRBD1 matching over 7 bases. V dropped 6 bases and J dropped 7; count of bases not matched to a gene: 8. CDR1 and CDR2 (germline): MNHEY, SVGEGT. CDR3 size: 14 residues.

The chain is built from TRBV6-2 or TRBV6-3 and TRBJ2-3, with 15 bases that match TRBD2. With V trimmed by 6 bases and J by 4 bases, 8 bases remained unmatched. Germline values: CDR1 MNHEY, CDR2 SVGEGT. The CDR3 extends over 17 amino acids. CDR3 sequence (DNA): TGTGCCAGCAGCGCATGGACTAGCGGGAGGGGTGCAGATACGCAGTATTTT. It is translated as CASSAWTSGRGADTQYF.